What follows describes a single TCR beta chain. Which antigen it targets is not known. No much larger clonotype is one base removed from it; base qualities were not supplied. The cohort consisted of hundreds of healthy bone marrow donors. Cohort members were all nominally healthy when sampled, although unrecorded immune exposures were likely present. The donor was CMV seronegative and was included in the group of a few hundred seronegative cohort members. Every donor gave a peripheral blood sample, and the peripheral blood mononuclear cells from that sample were used for TCR beta sequencing. Genomic DNA extraction from the blood cell samples was performed with the Qiagen DNeasy Blood Extraction Kit. This sample is drawn from a study of cytomegalovirus exposure and HLA in healthy donors (dated by TCRdb to about 2017). Looking at the study overall: In an earlier analysis of approximately 640 of the donors, approximately 260 Gb of sequence data and 117 million unique TCR beta sequences from roughly 190 million T cells were reported. An early release covering roughly 580 HLA-typed donors comprised about 320 gigabases of sequencing data and some 79 million unique TCR sequences. Among the roughly 400 genotyped donors, 75% to 90% belonged to the genetic ancestry cluster associated with self-reported Caucasian donors. The study aimed to test whether cataloging public T cell receptors could reveal signatures of past pathogen exposure. The study used immunosequencing to profile the T cell repertoires of 670 or so subjects and linked those repertoires to cytomegalovirus serostatus. Along with the approximately 670-subject first cohort, a separate validation cohort of over 90 different subjects was used. High-throughput TCR immunosequencing, statistical association of individual TCRs with disease status, and machine learning were combined to predict cytomegalovirus infection status. To study patterns of TCR occurrence, a later analysis re-analyzed previously published TCR beta repertoires from around 700 donors and added high-resolution HLA genotyping. Rather than drawing on any new phenotypic data, the later analysis identified candidate immune exposures from TCR beta sequences and the way those sequences occurred across donors. In an earlier analysis of roughly 580 of the donors, high-throughput TCR beta sequencing was used to judge whether each TCR beta V gene segment behaved as functional or pseudogenic. Donor age, sex, ethnicity and CMV serostatus were compiled together with the repertoire data. In a later genetic analysis, genome-wide SNP genotypes for about three fifths of the roughly 670 donors were used, and that subset was treated as a discovery cohort. Every discovery cohort repertoire had been produced on one sequencing platform. Both class I and class II loci were covered by HLA typing, at four-digit resolution. The number of donors typed differed by locus, with about 629-640 for A, B, C, DRB1 and DQB1, 522 for DQA1, nearly 610 for DPA1, and roughly 450 for DPB1. Because of strong linkage in the cohort, a few DR-DQ haplotypes were treated as single units for association and clustering. On average, around 200,000 unique TCR beta nucleotide sequences were sequenced per donor among a few hundred genotyped donors of the cohort, with around 19% of those sequences being non-productive. What the authors observed across the whole study: Most CMV-associated TCR beta chains appeared to be HLA-restricted in a later analysis, and the HLA associations seemed to be driven largely by CMV exposure. In vitro tests confirmed that a few of the cytomegalovirus-associated TCR beta chains recognize cytomegalovirus antigens. This cohort had only TCR beta chains sequenced, and the lack of alpha or paired-chain data limited which features could be detected. In a later analysis, HLA-associated TCR beta chains were found to be more clonally expanded and to have lower generation probabilities than equally common non-associated chains. The classifier was reported to diagnose cytomegalovirus status with high specificity and sensitivity in both the original and validation cohorts. HLA typing was unavailable for some donors at each locus, so association tests used only the typed subset. Sequencing depth was assumed to be roughly uniform across donors in the presence/absence analyses, though that assumption may not hold. The authors suggested that the approach could potentially be generalized to other disease states and immunological phenotypes. In a later genetic analysis, fewer N-insertions in productive TCRs were reported among donors in an Asian-associated ancestry cluster than the approximately 630-donor mean. A later analysis associated around 16,000 TCR beta sequences with specific HLA alleles at a false discovery rate of 0.05. In a later genetic analysis, a missense DCLRE1C variant was associated with V-gene and J-gene trimming of TCR beta chains, and the association was replicated in an independent cohort. According to a later analysis, TCR association rates differed among HLA loci, with DRB1 alleles showing the most associated TCRs and HLA-C alleles showing the fewest. Linkage disequilibrium might explain the correlated functional status among segregating V segments, but an unknown experimental factor could not be ruled out. In a later analysis, several top co-occurrence clusters were reported to appear linked to parvovirus B19, influenza, CMV and Epstein-Barr virus. A further reported finding was that TCR beta sequences accurately predicted the HLA-A and HLA-B alleles for most subjects in the first cohort. The sequencing pipeline was judged likely to have produced a cluster of highly shared sequence variants as a technical artifact. In an earlier analysis of more than 450 of the donors, most TCR beta V segments were observed in productive rearrangements about 90% or about 30% of the time, broadly matching IMGT annotations. Across donors, most TCR sequences were observed very rarely, whereas some public TCRs were present in many individuals. In the study, around 150 TCR beta chains were listed as associated with cytomegalovirus. Because the 87-base-pair reads could not distinguish some IMGT-functional V segments, including TRBV6-2 and TRBV6-3, those segments were excluded. Immune exposure information for the cohort was limited to CMV serostatus. When HLA alleles, especially DR and DQ, strongly co-occurred, TCR associations were difficult to assign to individual alleles. The earlier analysis of almost 600 of the donors excluded about 16 rarely observed V segments, including chromosome 9 orphons, because counts were too low.

The CDR3 runs 17 amino acids, cysteine and phenylalanine included. Only the CDR3 part of the read is kept: 51 bases, read in frame from the first base. CDR1 and CDR2, looked up from the germline V gene, are SGDLS and YYNGEE. At the junction V is shortened by 4 bases and J by 5 bases; bases outside the gene matches: 9. Library construction relied on the immunoSEQ multiplex PCR assay. For the multiplex PCR, a mixture combining 60 forward primers for TCR Vbeta segments and 13 reverse primers for TCR Jbeta segments was used. Amplification of the CDR3 region of rearranged TCR beta genes was performed with a multiplex PCR assay on genomic DNA. Amplified TCR beta libraries were sequenced as 87-base-pair reads on the Illumina HiSeq System. For the original study's pipeline: Across the roughly 600 repertoires, a later analysis counted 78 million or so unique TCR beta chains, roughly 11 million of which were shared by at least two donors. Raw reads were error-corrected and collapsed into unique sequences with a nearest-neighbor algorithm that merged closely related sequences to remove PCR and sequencing errors. CDR3 sequences were aligned to IMGT reference sequences to assign V, D and J gene segments. For a sequence to be retained, a match of at least six nucleotides was required to both a V gene segment and a J gene segment. Rearrangements were classified as productive when the CDR3 lacked stop codons and remained in frame with V and J, and all other rearrangements were classified as non-productive. CDR3 was defined by IMGT convention, running from the second conserved V-encoded cysteine to the conserved J-encoded phenylalanine. Sequences without an unambiguous match to a single V gene segment were excluded from the earlier analysis of a few hundred of the donors. An earlier analysis of a few hundred of the donors classified V segments as functional when productive rearrangements were above 56.7% and as segregating when the standard deviation between donors was above 5%. A statistical classification framework was built to diagnose cytomegalovirus status from the catalog of TCR beta chain sequences. In a later analysis, V and J genes were assigned by comparing TCR nucleotide sequences against IMGT/GENE-DB human TR gene sequences. In a later analysis, CDR3 sequences and most-parsimonious VDJ recombination scenarios were assigned using the TCRdist pipeline. In a later analysis, each TCR beta chain was defined by its CDR3 amino acid sequence together with its V-gene family, and reads lacking a unique V-gene family were excluded. In a later analysis, a few hundred highly shared, low-generation-probability nucleotide sequences were removed to address suspected cross-contamination and a sequencing artifact. For each public chain, a later analysis derived a clonal expansion index from normalized ranks of inferred template counts within each repertoire. In a later analysis, generation probabilities were computed using a VDJ recombination model fitted to out-of-frame rearrangements, and the results were checked against IGoR. Hypergeometric tests were used in a later analysis to score TCR-TCR, TCR-HLA and TCR-CMV co-occurrence, with a repertoire-size bias correction applied to the TCR pairs. False discovery rates were estimated in a later analysis by permuting HLA or CMV assignments 20 times. In a later analysis, co-occurring TCRs were grouped with DBSCAN, and TCRdist sequence similarity was added when clustering was performed within HLA-allele-positive subsets. Co-occurrence clustering excluded repertoires with fewer than 30,000 or more than 120,000 public chains, plus five with anomalous nucleotide sharing. The source is immuneACCESS, and TCRdb retained only in-frame sequences with V and J called. Part of the clones is not carried over; for the studies checked, unresolved V genes explain less than half of this, and the remainder is unexplained. The V and J calls and clone size were taken over from that table, and D and trimming were inferred from the DNA. For this sample the table gives under 150,000 clones, of which approximately 83% were detected only once. The ten top clones hold roughly 2.5% of the sample.

The receptor chain draws on TRBV9 and TRBJ2-1, with 13 middle bases fitting TRBD2. The TCR sequence derives from a woman between 18 and 30 years old in good health and CMV-seronegative. The sequencing sample was made of PBMCs. The CDR3 amino acid sequence is: CASSYISGTSGNNEQFF. The nucleotide sequence is given as TGTGCCAGCAGCTACATTTCCGGGACTAGCGGGAACAATGAGCAGTTCTTC.